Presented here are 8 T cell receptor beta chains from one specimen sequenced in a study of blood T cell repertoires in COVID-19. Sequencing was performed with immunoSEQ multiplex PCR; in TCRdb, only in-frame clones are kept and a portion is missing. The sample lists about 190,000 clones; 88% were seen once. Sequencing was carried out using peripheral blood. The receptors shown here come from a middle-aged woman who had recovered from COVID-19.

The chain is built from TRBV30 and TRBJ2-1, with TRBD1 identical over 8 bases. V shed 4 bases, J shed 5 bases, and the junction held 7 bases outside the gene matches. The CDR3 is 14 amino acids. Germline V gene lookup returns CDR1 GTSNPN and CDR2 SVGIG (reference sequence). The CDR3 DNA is TGTGCCTGGACCCCATGGACAGGGAACAATGAGCAGTTCTTC. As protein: CAWTPWTGNNEQFF.

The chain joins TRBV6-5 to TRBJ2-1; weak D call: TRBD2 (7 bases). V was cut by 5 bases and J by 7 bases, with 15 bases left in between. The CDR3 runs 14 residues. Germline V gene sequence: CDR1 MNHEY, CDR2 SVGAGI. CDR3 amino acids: CASSRGTIVNEQFF. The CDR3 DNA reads TGTGCCAGCAGTAGGGGGACTATTGTGAATGAGCAGTTCTTC.

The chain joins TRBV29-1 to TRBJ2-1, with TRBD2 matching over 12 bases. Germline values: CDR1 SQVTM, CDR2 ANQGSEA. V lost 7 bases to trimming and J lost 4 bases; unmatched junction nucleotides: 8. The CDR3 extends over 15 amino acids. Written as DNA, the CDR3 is TGCAGCGCTCCCGGGGGGACTAGCGGGTACAATGAGCAGTTCTTC. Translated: CSAPGGTSGYNEQFF.

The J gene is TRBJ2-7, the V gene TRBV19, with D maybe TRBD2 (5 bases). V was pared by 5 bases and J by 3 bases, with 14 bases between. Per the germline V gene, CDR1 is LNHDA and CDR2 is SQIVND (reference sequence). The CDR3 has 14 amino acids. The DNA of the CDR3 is TGTGCCAGTAGTGATCCGGGAAGCTACTACGAGCAGTACTTC. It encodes CASSDPGSYYEQYF. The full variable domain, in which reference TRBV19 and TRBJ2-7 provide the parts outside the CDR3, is DGGITQSPKYLFRKEGQNVTLSCEQNLNHDAMYWYRQDPGQGLRLIYYSQIVNDFQKGDIAEGYSVSREKKESFPLTVTSAQKNPTAFYLCASSDPGSYYEQYFGPGTRLTVT.

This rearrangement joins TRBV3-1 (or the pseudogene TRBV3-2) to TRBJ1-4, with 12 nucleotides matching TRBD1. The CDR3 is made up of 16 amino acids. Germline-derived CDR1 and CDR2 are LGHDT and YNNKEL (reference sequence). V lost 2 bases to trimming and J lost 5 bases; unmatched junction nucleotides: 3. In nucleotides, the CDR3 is TGTGCCAGCAGCCAATCCGGGACAGGGGGCAATGAAAAACTGTTTTTT. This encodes CASSQSGTGGNEKLFF.

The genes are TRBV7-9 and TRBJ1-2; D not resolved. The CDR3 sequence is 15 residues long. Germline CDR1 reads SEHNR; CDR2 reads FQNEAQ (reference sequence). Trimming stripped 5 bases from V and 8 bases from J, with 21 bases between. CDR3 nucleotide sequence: TGTGCCAGCAGCCAACGCGATCGAGTCTTTGAGGGCTACACCTTC. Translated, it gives CASSQRDRVFEGYTF.

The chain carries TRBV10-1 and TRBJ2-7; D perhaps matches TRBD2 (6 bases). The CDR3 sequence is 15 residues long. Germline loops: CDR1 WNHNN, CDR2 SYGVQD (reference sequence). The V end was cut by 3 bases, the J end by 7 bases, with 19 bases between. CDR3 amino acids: CASSEGSGAHHEQYF. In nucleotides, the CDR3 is TGCGCCAGCAGTGAAGGTAGCGGAGCACATCATGAGCAGTACTTC.

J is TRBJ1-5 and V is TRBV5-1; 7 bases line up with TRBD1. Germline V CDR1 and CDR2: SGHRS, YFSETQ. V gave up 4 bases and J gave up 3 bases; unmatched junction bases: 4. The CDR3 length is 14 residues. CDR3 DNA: TGCGCCAGCAGCACCGGACAGGACAATCAGCCCCAGCATTTT. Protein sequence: CASSTGQDNQPQHF.